This TCR beta chain was identified in a study of cytomegalovirus exposure and HLA in healthy donors (dated by TCRdb to the late 2010s). For the wider study: In an earlier analysis of under 600 of the donors, 276 Gb of sequence data and 117 million unique TCR beta sequences from about 179 million T cells were reported. An early release covering 500 to 750 HLA-typed donors comprised approximately 290 gigabases of sequencing data and 85 million or so unique TCR sequences. Of the roughly 400 genotyped donors, over 80% were placed in the genetic ancestry cluster associated with self-reported Caucasian donors. The study aimed to test whether cataloging public T cell receptors could reveal signatures of past pathogen exposure. The study profiled the T cell repertoires of more than 500 subjects by immunosequencing and related them to cytomegalovirus serostatus. Besides the first cohort of more than 650 subjects, a separate validation cohort made up of 120 or so different subjects was used. To predict cytomegalovirus infection status, the study brought together high-throughput TCR immunosequencing, statistical association of individual TCRs with disease status, and machine learning. A later analysis re-analyzed previously published TCR beta repertoires from 650 to 800 donors and added high-resolution HLA genotyping to study TCR occurrence patterns. In the later analysis, no new phenotypic data were used to find candidate immune exposures; instead, reliance was placed on TCR beta sequences and their occurrence across donors. An earlier analysis of about 620 of the donors applied high-throughput TCR beta sequencing to assess whether each TCR beta V gene segment acted as functional or pseudogenic. Donor age, sex, ethnicity and CMV serostatus were collected together with the repertoire data. In a later genetic analysis, genome-wide SNP genotypes for about three fifths of the 666 donors were used, and that subset was treated as a discovery cohort. All discovery cohort repertoires had been generated on a single sequencing platform. HLA typing covered class I and class II loci at four-digit resolution. Typing coverage differed by locus: A, B, C, DRB1 and DQB1 were typed in about 629-640 donors, DQA1 in 522, DPA1 in around 610, and DPB1 in 472. About 5 DR-DQ haplotypes were handled as single units for association and clustering, since linkage in the cohort was strong. Among a few hundred genotyped donors of the cohort, an average of about 240,000 unique TCR beta nucleotide sequences were sequenced per donor, roughly 20% of them non-productive.

The paper as a whole reports these results and caveats: A later analysis found that HLA-associated TCR beta chains were more clonally expanded and had lower generation probabilities than equally common non-associated chains. Only TCR beta chains were sequenced in this cohort, and the absence of alpha or paired-chain data limited detectable features. In vitro tests confirmed that a few of the cytomegalovirus-associated TCR beta chains recognize cytomegalovirus antigens. Specific HLA alleles were associated with 15,000 to 20,000 TCR beta sequences at a false discovery rate of 0.05 in a later analysis. Because HLA typing was missing for some donors at each locus, association tests included only the typed subset. According to a later analysis, parvovirus B19, influenza, CMV and Epstein-Barr virus appeared linked to several top co-occurrence clusters. For the cohort, immune exposure information was limited to CMV serostatus. Assigning TCR associations to individual alleles was difficult when HLA alleles, especially DR and DQ, strongly co-occurred. In a later analysis, the rate of TCR association differed among HLA loci, with DRB1 alleles having the most associated TCRs and HLA-C alleles having the fewest. A further reported finding was that TCR beta sequences accurately predicted the HLA-A and HLA-B alleles for most subjects in the first cohort. A total of 164 TCR beta chains were listed by the study as associated with cytomegalovirus. In a later analysis, most CMV-associated TCR beta chains were found to appear HLA-restricted, with HLA associations seemingly driven largely by CMV exposure. A cluster of highly shared sequence variants was judged likely to be a technical artifact of the sequencing pipeline. Because counts were too low, some 17 rarely observed V segments, including chromosome 9 orphons, were excluded from the earlier analysis of 587 of the donors. Presence/absence analyses assumed roughly uniform sequencing depth across donors, an assumption that may not hold. Correlated functional status among segregating V segments might reflect linkage disequilibrium, but an unknown experimental factor could not be ruled out. In an earlier analysis of under 600 of the donors, most TCR beta V segments were observed in productive rearrangements about 90% or about 30% of the time, broadly matching IMGT annotations. Across donors, most TCR sequences were observed very rarely, whereas some public TCRs were present in many individuals. According to the authors, the approach could potentially be generalized to other disease states and immunological phenotypes. A later genetic analysis reported fewer N-insertions in productive TCRs among donors in an Asian-associated ancestry cluster than the roughly 670-donor mean. Cytomegalovirus status was reported to be diagnosed by the classifier with high specificity and sensitivity in both the original and validation cohorts. The 87-base-pair reads could not distinguish some IMGT-functional V segments, including TRBV6-2 and TRBV6-3, so those segments were excluded. V-gene and J-gene trimming of TCR beta chains was associated with a missense DCLRE1C variant in a later genetic analysis, and the association was replicated in an independent cohort.

A note on this clone: Its antigen is unknown. Base quality data are lacking; no much larger clone is found one base away.

CDR1 SGHAT and CDR2 FQNNGV were looked up in the germline V gene. CDR3 length: 13 amino acids, cysteine to phenylalanine. Only the CDR3 part of the read is kept: 39 bases, read in frame from the first base. Trimming takes 6 bases from V and 0 bases from J, and the germline ends sit 8 bases apart. Receptor libraries were prepared by the immunoSEQ multiplex PCR assay. A mixture of 60 forward primers for TCR Vbeta segments and 13 reverse primers for TCR Jbeta segments was used in the multiplex PCR. The CDR3 region of rearranged TCR beta genes was amplified from genomic DNA by a multiplex PCR assay. The amplified TCR beta libraries were sequenced on the Illumina HiSeq System as 87-base-pair reads. In the authors' own workflow: In a later analysis, tens of millions of unique TCR beta chains were counted across the roughly 610 repertoires, and roughly 11 million of these chains were shared by at least two donors. To remove PCR and sequencing errors, raw reads were error-corrected and collapsed into unique sequences using a nearest-neighbor algorithm that merged closely related sequences. CDR3 sequences were aligned to IMGT reference sequences to assign V, D and J gene segments. For a sequence to be retained, at least a six-nucleotide match to both a V gene segment and a J gene segment was required. A rearrangement counted as productive if the CDR3 had no stop codons and remained in frame with V and J, and every other rearrangement counted as non-productive. CDR3 was defined according to IMGT convention as the region running from the second conserved V-encoded cysteine to the conserved J-encoded phenylalanine. In an earlier analysis of roughly 580 of the donors, sequences lacking an unambiguous match to a single V gene segment were excluded. In an earlier analysis of approximately 590 of the donors, a V segment was called functional when productive rearrangements were above 56.7%, and segregating when the standard deviation between donors exceeded 5%. A statistical classification framework was built to diagnose cytomegalovirus status from the catalog of TCR beta chain sequences. V and J gene assignment, in a later analysis, came from comparing TCR nucleotide sequences with IMGT/GENE-DB human TR gene sequences. Using the TCRdist pipeline, a later analysis assigned CDR3 sequences along with most-parsimonious VDJ recombination scenarios. In a later analysis, every TCR beta chain was defined by the combination of its CDR3 amino acid sequence and its V-gene family, and reads without a unique V-gene family were dropped. In a later analysis, 450 to 600 highly shared, low-generation-probability nucleotide sequences were removed to address suspected cross-contamination and a sequencing artifact. For each public chain, a later analysis derived a clonal expansion index from normalized ranks of inferred template counts within each repertoire. In a later analysis, generation probabilities were computed with a VDJ recombination model fitted to out-of-frame rearrangements, and the resulting probabilities were checked against IGoR. In a later analysis, hypergeometric tests were used to score TCR-TCR, TCR-HLA and TCR-CMV co-occurrence, with a repertoire-size bias correction applied to TCR pairs. False discovery rates were estimated in a later analysis by permuting HLA or CMV assignments 20 times. In a later analysis, co-occurring TCRs were grouped with DBSCAN, and TCRdist sequence similarity was added when clustering was performed within HLA-allele-positive subsets. Repertoires with fewer than 30,000 or more than 120,000 public chains were left out of co-occurrence clustering, as were about five repertoires with anomalous nucleotide sharing. TCRdb limited this immuneACCESS table to in-frame rearrangements with V and J called. A share of clones is missing; checked studies link under half to unresolved V genes, and the rest is unexplained. Clone size and the V and J calls come from that table; the DNA yielded D and trimming. The sample records tens of thousands of clones, about 79% of which are singletons. Together, the top ten hold nearly 6% of the sample.

The cohort was made up of roughly 670 healthy bone marrow donors. Cohort members were all nominally healthy when sampled, although unrecorded immune exposures were likely present. The donor tested CMV seronegative, placing the donor among the 350 to 400 seronegative members of the cohort. Each donor provided a peripheral blood sample, and peripheral blood mononuclear cells were used for TCR beta sequencing. The Qiagen DNeasy Blood Extraction Kit was used to extract genomic DNA from the blood cell samples. The material sequenced was PBMCs. The chain is assembled from TRBV11-2 and TRBJ1-1, with no D gene named confidently. The clonotype originates from a female donor in good health and CMV-seronegative. The nucleotides are TGTGCCAGCAGTCGCGACATGAACACTGAAGCTTTCTTT. The encoded protein is CASSRDMNTEAFF.